The entry that follows covers one TCR beta chain sequence. This sample stems from a study of blood T cell repertoires in COVID-19. Study details: The origin of the acute and convalescent COVID-19 samples was the United States, Italy and Spain. PBMCs, B-cell-depleted T cells, or T cells provided the cDNA or gDNA that made up the material.

CDR3 length: 21 amino acids. The authors' processing: Amplification from reference gene primers served as the basis for estimated nucleated cell counts. Libraries were prepared by immunoSEQ multiplex PCR; TCRdb keeps only in-frame clonotypes and omits some of them. The V and J calls and the clone size are those of that table, but D and trimming were determined from the DNA. The data show 86,000 or so clones, about nine tenths seen once. The rearrangement uses TRBV21-1 and TRBJ1-3; no DNA check was done on the table's D call, TRBD1. TRBV21-1 is assigned pseudogene status. Sequencing was done on a sample of peripheral blood. The receptor comes from a woman between 45 and 60 years old in a cohort sampled during active COVID-19. Here the CDR3 DNA reads TGTGCCAGCAGCAAAGCTGGGACCGGGACAGGGAAGGCTGGCGGTGGAAACACCATATATTTT. Protein product: CASSKAGTGTGKAGGGNTIYF.